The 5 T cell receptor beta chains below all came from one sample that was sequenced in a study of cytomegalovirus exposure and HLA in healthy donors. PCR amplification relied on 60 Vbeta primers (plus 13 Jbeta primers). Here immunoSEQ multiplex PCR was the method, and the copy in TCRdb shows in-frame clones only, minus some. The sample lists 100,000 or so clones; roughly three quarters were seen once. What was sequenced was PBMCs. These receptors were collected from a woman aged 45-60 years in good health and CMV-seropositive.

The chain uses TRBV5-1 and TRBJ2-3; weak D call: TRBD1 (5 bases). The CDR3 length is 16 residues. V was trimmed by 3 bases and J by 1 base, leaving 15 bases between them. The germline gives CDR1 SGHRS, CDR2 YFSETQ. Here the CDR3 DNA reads TGCGCCAGCAGCTCCCTTGGGATAGGGGGCACAGATACGCAGTATTTT. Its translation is CASSSLGIGGTDTQYF.

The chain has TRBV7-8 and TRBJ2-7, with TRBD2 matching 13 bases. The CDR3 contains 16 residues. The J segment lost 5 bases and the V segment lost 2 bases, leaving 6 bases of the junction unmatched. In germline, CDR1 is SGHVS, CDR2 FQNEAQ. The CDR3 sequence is CASSLPLGLAGDEQYF. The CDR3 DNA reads TGTGCCAGCAGCTTACCTCTCGGACTAGCGGGAGACGAGCAGTACTTC.

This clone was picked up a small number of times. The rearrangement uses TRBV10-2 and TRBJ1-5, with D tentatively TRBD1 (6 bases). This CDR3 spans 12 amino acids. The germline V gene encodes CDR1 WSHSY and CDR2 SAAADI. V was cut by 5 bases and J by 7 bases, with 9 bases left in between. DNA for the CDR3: TGCGCCAGCAGTCAGGGGCCACAGCCCCAGCATTTT. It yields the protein CASSQGPQPQHF.

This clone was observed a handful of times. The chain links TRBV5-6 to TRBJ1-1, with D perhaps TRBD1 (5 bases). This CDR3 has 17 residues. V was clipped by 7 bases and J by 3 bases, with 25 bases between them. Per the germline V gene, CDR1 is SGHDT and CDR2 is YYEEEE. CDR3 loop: CASCGVGLDGGYTEAFF. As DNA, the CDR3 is TGTGCCAGCTGCGGAGTGGGACTTGACGGCGGCTACACTGAAGCTTTCTTT.

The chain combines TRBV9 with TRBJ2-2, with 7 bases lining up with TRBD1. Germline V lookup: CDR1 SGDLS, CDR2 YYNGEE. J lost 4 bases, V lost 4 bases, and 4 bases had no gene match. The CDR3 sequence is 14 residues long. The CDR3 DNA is TGTGCCAGCAGCACCCGACAGGGCACCGGGGAGCTGTTTTTT. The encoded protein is CASSTRQGTGELFF. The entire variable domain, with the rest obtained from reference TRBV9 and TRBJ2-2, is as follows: DSGVTQTPKHLITATGQRVTLRCSPRSGDLSVYWYQQSLDQGLQFLIQYYNGEERAKGNILERFSAQQFPDLHSELNLSSLELGDSALYFCASSTRQGTGELFFGEGSRLTVL.